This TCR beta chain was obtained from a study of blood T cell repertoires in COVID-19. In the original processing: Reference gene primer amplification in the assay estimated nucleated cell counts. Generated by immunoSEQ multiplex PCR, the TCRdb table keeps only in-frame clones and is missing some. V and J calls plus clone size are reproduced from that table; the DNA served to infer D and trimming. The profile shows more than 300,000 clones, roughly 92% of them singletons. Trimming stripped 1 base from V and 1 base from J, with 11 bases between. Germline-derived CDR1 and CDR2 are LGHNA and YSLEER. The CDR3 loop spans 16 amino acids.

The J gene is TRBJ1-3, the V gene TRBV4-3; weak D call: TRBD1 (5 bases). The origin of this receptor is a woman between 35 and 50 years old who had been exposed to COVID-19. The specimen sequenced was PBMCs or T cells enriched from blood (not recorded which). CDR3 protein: CASSQVTAGSGNTIYF. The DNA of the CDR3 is TGCGCCAGCAGCCAAGTAACGGCAGGGTCTGGAAACACCATATATTTT.